A selection of T cell receptor beta chains follows, all from one sample in a study of blood T cell repertoires in COVID-19. Generated by immunoSEQ multiplex PCR, the TCRdb table keeps only in-frame clones and is missing some. The sample comprises about 320,000 clones, roughly 85% of which are singletons, and 1.5% to 2% rests with the top ten. Specimen: PBMCs or T cells enriched from blood (not recorded which). These receptor sequences come from a woman younger than 45 who had been exposed to COVID-19. CDR3s include the opening cysteine and the closing phenylalanine or tryptophan. A D gene is named only where the DNA matches it firmly. Part of the rows lack a size; the others show once, few, many or a class for expanded clones.

j_call v_call clone_size d_call cdr3_aa cdr3_nt
TRBJ2-3 TRBV24-1 - TRBD2 CATSDLTGTSGTTDTQYF TGTGCCACCAGTGACCTCACCGGGACTAGCGGAACTACAGATACGCAGTATTTT
TRBJ2-5 TRBV30 - - CAWSRAIDRFPRETQYF TGTGCCTGGAGTCGGGCTATCGACAGGTTCCCTAGGGAGACCCAGTACTTC
TRBJ2-2 TRBV9 - TRBD2 CASSVASGVNTGELFF TGTGCCAGCAGCGTAGCCAGCGGGGTGAACACCGGGGAGCTGTTTTTT
TRBJ2-1 TRBV19 - TRBD2 CASSIVLAGGDSYNEQFF TGTGCCAGTAGTATAGTACTAGCGGGAGGAGACTCCTACAATGAGCAGTTCTTC
TRBJ2-2 TRBV4-1 - - CASSQDLTGRGGELFF TGCGCCAGCAGCCAAGATCTAACCGGTAGGGGCGGGGAGCTGTTTTTT
TRBJ1-5 TRBV28 once - CASSNGVVSNQPQHF TGTGCCAGCAGTAACGGGGTTGTGAGCAATCAGCCCCAGCATTTT
TRBJ2-2 TRBV6-5 - TRBD2 CASRFSGMVTGELFF TGTGCCAGCAGATTTAGCGGGATGGTCACCGGGGAGCTGTTTTTT
TRBJ1-6 TRBV19 once TRBD1 CASSTGDSLPTKSPLHF TGTGCCAGTAGTACTGGGGACAGTTTGCCCACTAAATCACCCCTCCACTTT
TRBJ1-4 TRBV5-4 - - CASSWEPSNEKLFF TGTGCCAGCAGCTGGGAGCCCAGTAATGAAAAACTGTTTTTT
TRBJ1-4 TRBV6-1 - TRBD1 CASSAPGGGEGREKLFF TGTGCCAGCAGTGCCCCAGGGGGCGGGGAAGGTCGTGAAAAACTGTTTTTT
TRBJ1-5 TRBV5-1 - - CASSLAGSPNQPQHF TGCGCCAGCAGCTTGGCAGGGTCCCCCAATCAGCCCCAGCATTTT
TRBJ1-2 TRBV19 - - CASSSGRVYGYTF TGTGCCAGTAGTAGCGGGAGGGTCTATGGCTACACCTTC
TRBJ1-4 TRBV5-5 - TRBD1 CASSLPGQGAEKLFF TGTGCCAGCAGCTTACCCGGACAGGGAGCTGAAAAACTGTTTTTT
TRBJ1-1 TRBV28 - - CASRRLGEGGTEAFF TGTGCCAGCAGACGCCTGGGGGAGGGTGGCACTGAAGCTTTCTTT
TRBJ2-7 TRBV1 - - CTSSQDKSQWTVTSGGESYEQYF TGCACCAGCAGCCAAGATAAAAGTCAATGGACAGTCACTAGCGGGGGAGAGTCCTACGAGCAGTACTTC
TRBJ2-2 TRBV5-1 - TRBD2 CASSLTLAANTGELFF TGCGCCAGCAGCTTGACACTAGCGGCTAACACCGGGGAGCTGTTTTTT
TRBJ2-4 TRBV4-1 - TRBD1 CASSQPMHGQGASTAPKNIQYF TGCGCCAGCAGCCAACCAATGCACGGACAGGGGGCTTCCACCGCCCCCAAAAACATTCAGTACTTC
TRBJ2-1 TRBV19 - - CASSILLGAAYNEQFF TGTGCCAGTAGTATTCTCCTGGGGGCGGCCTACAATGAGCAGTTCTTC
TRBJ2-7 TRBV2 - TRBD1 CASSEQGASYEQYF TGTGCCAGCAGTGAACAGGGGGCCTCCTACGAGCAGTACTTC
TRBJ1-1 TRBV5-1 - - CASSRKGAEAFF TGCGCCAGCAGCAGAAAGGGGGCTGAAGCTTTCTTT
TRBJ2-1 TRBV18 - - CASSPGRDLRRSYNEQFF TGTGCCAGCTCACCGGGGAGAGACCTCCGACGCTCCTACAATGAGCAGTTCTTC
TRBJ1-5 TRBV6-5 - TRBD1 CASSSDRVGYQPQHF TGTGCCAGCAGTTCTGACAGGGTGGGTTATCAGCCCCAGCATTTT
TRBJ2-4 TRBV6-5 - TRBD1 CASSWSGQNQNIQYF TGTGCCAGCAGTTGGTCGGGACAGAACCAAAACATTCAGTACTTC
TRBJ1-2 TRBV4-1 - TRBD1 CASSQVLGQGYGYTF TGCGCCAGCAGCCAAGTCTTGGGACAGGGGTATGGCTACACCTTC
TRBJ1-2 TRBV13 - - CASSLDRVVGYTF TGTGCCAGCAGCTTAGACAGGGTGGTTGGCTACACCTTC
TRBJ2-2 TRBV27 - - CASSFVGGTFAGELFF TGTGCCAGCAGTTTTGTAGGAGGGACCTTCGCCGGGGAGCTGTTTTTT
TRBJ2-7 TRBV7-6 - - CASSLSGEGEQYF TGTGCCAGCAGCTTATCTGGAGAAGGCGAGCAGTACTTC
TRBJ1-1 TRBV28 - - CASSFRGMTEAFF TGTGCCAGCAGTTTTAGGGGAATGACTGAAGCTTTCTTT
TRBJ2-3 TRBV6-5 - TRBD2 CASKSGGHQNTQYF TGTGCCAGCAAAAGCGGGGGGCACCAAAATACGCAGTATTTT
TRBJ2-1 TRBV27 - TRBD2 CASSLLAGVTNNEQFF TGTGCCAGCAGTTTACTAGCGGGGGTTACTAACAATGAGCAGTTCTTC
TRBJ2-7 TRBV5-1 once TRBD2 CASRPATAGAAEQYF TGCGCCAGCAGGCCGGCAACAGCGGGAGCTGCCGAGCAGTACTTC
TRBJ2-3 TRBV11-3 - - CASSTTYQGRDTQYF TGTGCCAGCAGCACAACCTATCAGGGGCGGGATACGCAGTATTTT
TRBJ1-2 TRBV4-1 - TRBD1 CASSQGTGINYGYTF TGCGCCAGCAGCCAAGGGACAGGGATTAACTATGGCTACACCTTC
TRBJ2-1 TRBV28 - TRBD2 CASSLRLAGNEQFF TGTGCCAGCAGTTTAAGGCTAGCGGGAAATGAGCAGTTCTTC
TRBJ1-6 TRBV5-4 - - CASRRDTLSNSPLHF TGTGCCAGTCGCAGGGATACCCTGTCTAATTCACCCCTCCACTTT
TRBJ1-2 TRBV7-9 - - CASSLGGGHYGYTF TGTGCCAGCAGCTTAGGAGGGGGACACTATGGCTACACCTTC
TRBJ2-6 TRBV5-1 - - CASSLEMYRAGANVLTF TGCGCCAGCAGCTTGGAGATGTACAGGGCCGGGGCCAACGTCCTGACTTTC
TRBJ2-7 TRBV30 - - CAWSVEITLTGEQYF TGTGCCTGGAGTGTAGAGATCACCCTTACGGGCGAGCAGTACTTC
TRBJ2-1 TRBV18 - - CASSPGTSNEQFF TGTGCCAGCTCACCCGGGACTTCCAATGAGCAGTTCTTC
TRBJ2-1 TRBV5-1 many - CASSPLGQGNNEQFF TGCGCCAGCAGTCCTCTAGGGCAGGGGAACAATGAGCAGTTCTTC
TRBJ2-1 TRBV7-2 - - CASSLGQTKQFF TGTGCCAGCAGCTTAGGACAGACAAAGCAGTTCTTC
TRBJ1-1 TRBV7-9 few - CASSSQGGEAFF TGTGCCAGCAGCTCACAGGGTGGTGAAGCTTTCTTT
TRBJ2-4 TRBV28 - - CASRPHGDKNIQYF TGTGCCAGCAGGCCACACGGAGACAAAAACATTCAGTACTTC
TRBJ1-5 TRBV28 - - CASSLSGNQPQHF TGTGCCAGCAGTTTATCTGGCAATCAGCCCCAGCATTTT
TRBJ2-5 TRBV3-1/TRBV3-2 - - CASSQEIASLLAKETQYF TGTGCCAGCAGCCAAGAGATCGCGTCTTTGTTAGCCAAAGAGACCCAGTACTTC
TRBJ2-5 TRBV19 - TRBD2 CASRRTSGGYFETQYF TGTGCCAGTAGGAGGACTAGCGGGGGCTACTTCGAGACCCAGTACTTC
TRBJ1-2 TRBV4-1 - - CASSPLYSGEGYGYTF TGCGCCAGCAGCCCCCTCTACTCAGGGGAGGGCTATGGCTACACCTTC